One sample yielded the 9 T cell receptor beta chains listed below, sequenced in a study of identifying expanded T cells in peripheral blood. Generated by immunoSEQ multiplex PCR, the TCRdb table keeps only in-frame clones and is missing some. The data contain 45,000 to 75,000 clones, around 81% of them singletons. The sample was blood. The source is a person aged 18 to 75 in good health.

The chain has TRBV9 and TRBJ2-3; 11 bases fit TRBD2. The germline gives CDR1 SGDLS, CDR2 YYNGEE. V dropped 3 bases and J dropped 5; count of bases not matched to a gene: 5. The CDR3 has 15 residues. The CDR3 DNA is TGTGCCAGCAGCGGACTAGCGGGGTTAAGAGATACGCAGTATTTT. The encoded protein is CASSGLAGLRDTQYF.

The J gene is TRBJ1-2, the V gene TRBV7-2; D unresolved. V dropped 1 base and J dropped 4 bases, with 7 bases sitting between them. CDR1 and CDR2 (germline): SGHTA, FQGNSA. This CDR3 comprises 13 residues. Written as DNA, the CDR3 is TGTGCCAGCAGCTTAGTCGAGGGCTATGGCTACACCTTC. Its translation: CASSLVEGYGYTF.

The CDR3 DNA reads TGTGCCAGCAGCCAAGGAGTCGTGTTTACAGATACGCAGTATTTT. Amino acids: CASSQGVVFTDTQYF. The J gene is TRBJ2-3, the V gene TRBV5-4, with D uncertain. The germline CDR1 and CDR2 sequences are SGHNT and YYREEE (reference sequence). The CDR3 contains 15 residues. V shed 4 bases and J shed 3 bases, with 15 bases lying between them.

This clone showed up just once. This chain joins TRBV6-5 and TRBJ2-2, with 7 positions matching TRBD1. The CDR3 runs 15 residues. Per germline, CDR1 MNHEY and CDR2 SVGAGI. V lost 5 bases to trimming and J lost 6 bases; unmatched junction nucleotides: 9. CDR3 loop: CASSGGQAGAGELFF. For the CDR3, the DNA is TGTGCCAGCAGTGGAGGACAGGCCGGGGCCGGGGAGCTGTTTTTT.

This clone was picked up one time. This rearrangement joins TRBV30 to TRBJ1-3, with 10 bases fitting TRBD1. V shed 2 bases and J 4 bases; nucleotides not matched to a gene: 5. The CDR3 loop spans 15 amino acids. From germline, CDR1 is GTSNPN and CDR2 SVGIG (reference sequence). The CDR3 loop reads CAWSTGQGRGNTIYF. CDR3 coding DNA: TGTGCCTGGAGTACGGGACAGGGGCGGGGAAACACCATATATTTT.

The rearrangement joins TRBV14 to TRBJ2-7, with no clear D. CDR3 length: 13 residues. V was clipped by 7 bases and J by 6 bases, with 16 bases between them. Germline V gives CDR1 SGHDN, CDR2 FVKESK. This CDR3 is CASNAELVSEQYF. CDR3 in DNA: TGTGCCAGCAACGCGGAGCTAGTAAGCGAGCAGTACTTC.

The rearrangement joins TRBV5-4 to TRBJ2-1; possibly TRBD1 for D (6 bases). The CDR3 has 14 amino acids. The V gene's germline CDR1 is SGHNT and CDR2 YYREEE (reference sequence). Trimming shortened V by 5 bases and J by 9 bases, and 18 bases separated the two germline ends. In nucleotides, the CDR3 is TGTGCCAGCAGTACCCCGGGACACGTGAGTGAGCAGTTCTTC. Residues: CASSTPGHVSEQFF. Complete variable domain (other parts from reference TRBV5-4 and TRBJ2-1): ETGVTQSPTHLIKTRGQQVTLRCSSQSGHNTVSWYQQALGQGPQFIFQYYREEENGRGNFPPRFSGLQFPNYSSELNVNALELDDSALYLCASSTPGHVSEQFFGPGTRLTVL.

J is TRBJ2-3 and V is TRBV7-9; 7 positions match TRBD2. J was trimmed by 0 bases and V by 3 bases; bases with no gene match: 9. This CDR3 is built from 17 residues. Germline assignment: CDR1 SEHNR and CDR2 FQNEAQ (reference sequence). The CDR3 DNA follows: TGTGCCAGCAGCTTCAACCAACTAGCGCTTAGCACAGATACGCAGTATTTT. It yields the protein CASSFNQLALSTDTQYF.

This clone was found a few times. The chain recombines TRBV11-2 with TRBJ2-7, with 10 positions matching TRBD1. Germline-derived CDR1 and CDR2 are SGHAT and FQNNGV. The V gene end was trimmed by 2 bases and the J gene end by 3 bases; junction bases not matched to a gene: 7. This CDR3 contains 16 residues. This chain's CDR3 is CASSLSRDRGYYEQYV. The CDR3 bases are TGTGCCAGCAGCTTATCACGGGACAGGGGATACTACGAGCAGTACGTC.